The table lists the clone carrying this TCR beta chain with many counts. Its target is not known. The V and J ends lost 5 bases and 8 bases respectively, with 9 bases between them. Germline V gives CDR1 DFQATT, CDR2 SNEGSKA (reference sequence). The CDR3 has 10 amino acids. Combining iRepertoire HTBI primers with Arm-PCR of CDR3 regions, the authors built TCR beta libraries. TCRdb reanalysed the multiplex PCR reads using MiXCR and keeps one entry per CDR3 protein. The sample has some 370,000 distinct CDR3 sequences, about a fifth seen once; the top ten hold about a fifth. Time point indicated: persistent/refractory GD, antithyroid drugs over 5 years with positive TRAb. RNA from PBMCs was the source of the TCR library. As collected, the peripheral blood samples measured about 9.2 milliliters each and went into EDTA tubes. These data come from a study of regulatory T cells in long-lasting Graves disease. Whole-study results and caveats: Compared with new cases, persistent Graves' patients showed reduced TCR diversity. The number of shared public clonotypes was higher in persistent patients (around 2,700) than new patients (just over 950).

J is TRBJ1-2 and V is TRBV20-1; no firm D call. The sequencing used peripheral blood mononuclear cells (PBMCs), collected when the disease was refractory, from a patient treated with antithyroid drugs. This TCR came from a female donor with Graves disease. The CDR3 DNA reads as TGCAGTGCTGTGCTTCGGGGCTACACCTTC. It translates to CSAVLRGYTF.